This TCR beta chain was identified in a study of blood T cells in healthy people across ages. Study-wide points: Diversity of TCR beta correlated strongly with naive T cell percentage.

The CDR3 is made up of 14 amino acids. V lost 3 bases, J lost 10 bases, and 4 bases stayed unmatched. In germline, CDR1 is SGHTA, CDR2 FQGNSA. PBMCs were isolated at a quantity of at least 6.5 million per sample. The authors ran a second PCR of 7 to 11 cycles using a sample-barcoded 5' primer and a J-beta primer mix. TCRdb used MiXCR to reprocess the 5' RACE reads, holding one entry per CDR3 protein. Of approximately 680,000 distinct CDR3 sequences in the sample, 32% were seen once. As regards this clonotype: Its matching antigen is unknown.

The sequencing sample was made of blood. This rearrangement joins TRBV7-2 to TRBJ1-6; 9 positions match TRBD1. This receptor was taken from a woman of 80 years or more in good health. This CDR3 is CASSLGQGFSPLHF. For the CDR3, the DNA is TGTGCCAGCAGCTTGGGACAGGGTTTCTCACCCCTCCACTTT.